This is a list of T cell receptor beta chains from one sample in a study of blood T cells in healthy people across ages. From the 5' RACE reads, TCRdb called clonotypes with MiXCR, one entry per CDR3 protein. The sample yields hundreds of thousands of distinct CDR3 sequences, 40% to 50% seen once. The specimen sequenced was blood. The origin of the receptors is an elderly man in good health. Each CDR3 is given with its conserved first and last residue. Fields, in order: clone size, D gene, V gene, J gene, CDR3 DNA, CDR3 protein. D genes are given only for firm matches. Size values are once, few and many counts, or a class for expanded clones, and some rows have none.

-,-,TRBV20-1,TRBJ2-1,TGCAGTGCTAGCCCCCCTAGGGGGGACTACAATGAGCAGTTCTTC,CSASPPRGDYNEQFF
-,-,TRBV20-1,TRBJ2-1,TGCAGTGCTAGAGCCCCGGACGGGAGATACAATGAGCAGTTCTTC,CSARAPDGRYNEQFF
few,TRBD2,TRBV6-2/TRBV6-3,TRBJ2-1,TGTGCCAGCAGTTACTCGATACTGGGGGGGGAGTACAATGAGCAGTTCTTC,CASSYSILGGEYNEQFF
-,-,TRBV6-6,TRBJ2-7,TGTGCCAGCAGTTACGGGGGGCAACTCTCCTACGAGCAGTACTTC,CASSYGGQLSYEQYF
few,TRBD2,TRBV15,TRBJ2-1,TGTGCCACCAGCAGAGATCTGGGGGGGAGGGCCTTGAATGAGCAGTTCTTC,CATSRDLGGRALNEQFF
-,TRBD1,TRBV5-1,TRBJ2-3,TGCGCCAGCAGCTTGGGGACAGGAACGCAGTATTTT,CASSLGTGTQYF
few,-,TRBV12-3/TRBV12-4,TRBJ2-3,TGTGCCAGCACGGGCGGGGTCACGGATACGCAGTATTTT,CASTGGVTDTQYF
many,TRBD2,TRBV6-6,TRBJ2-1,TGTGCCAGCATAGGGGGACTAGCGGCCTACAATGAGCAGTTCTTC,CASIGGLAAYNEQFF
few,TRBD1,TRBV5-1,TRBJ2-5,TGCGCCAGCAGCTTGGCCCCGGGACAGGACCAAGAGACCCAGTACTTC,CASSLAPGQDQETQYF
-,-,TRBV4-3,TRBJ1-5,TGCGCCAGCAGCCAAGAACGGCAGAGGGGTCAGCCCCAGCATTTT,CASSQERQRGQPQHF
-,TRBD2,TRBV5-5,TRBJ2-5,TGTGCCAGCAGCGTCACTAGCGGGGCGGAGCAGTACTTC,CASSVTSGAEQYF
-,TRBD1,TRBV27,TRBJ2-7,TGTGCCAACAGACCTATCTTGGACAGGGCCAGCTCCTACGAGCAGTACTTC,CANRPILDRASSYEQYF
few,TRBD2,TRBV20-1,TRBJ2-1,TGCAGTGCTAGAGAGGGAGCGGGGGGATCCTACAATGAGCAGTTCTTC,CSAREGAGGSYNEQFF
few,TRBD1,TRBV20-1,TRBJ1-6,TGCAGTGCAAAAACAGGGGACTCACCCCTCCACTTT,CSAKTGDSPLHF
once,-,TRBV5-5,TRBJ1-5,TGTGCCCAACGGGGGGGTGAGCAGCCCCAGCATTTT,CAQRGGEQPQHF
-,TRBD1,TRBV28,TRBJ2-5,TGTGCCAGCAGTTCAGACAGGGGGCTAGTGGGAAGCGAGACCCAGTACTTC,CASSSDRGLVGSETQYF
-,-,TRBV7-2,TRBJ2-3,TGCGCCAGCAGCTTAGTTGGGAGGTCTAGCACAGATACGCAGTATTTT,CASSLVGRSSTDTQYF
-,TRBD2,TRBV9,TRBJ2-7,TGTGCCAGCAGTTGTGGGACTAGCGGGTGGAAAACCCTCTACGAGCAGTACTTC,CASSCGTSGWKTLYEQYF
few,-,TRBV12-3/TRBV12-4,TRBJ1-1,TGTGCCAGCAGGTTTACAGGGAGAACTGAAGCTTTCTTT,CASRFTGRTEAFF
few,-,TRBV12-3/TRBV12-4,TRBJ1-1,TGTGCCAGCAGTCTCGGGACACCATCGACCACTGAAGCTTTCTTT,CASSLGTPSTTEAFF
few,-,TRBV6-2/TRBV6-3,TRBJ2-7,TGTGCCAGCGAATCGCTGGACGGGGGCTCCTACGAGCAGTACTTC,CASESLDGGSYEQYF
-,-,TRBV6-2/TRBV6-3,TRBJ2-1,TGTGCCAGCCGTGACGGCCTGAGCTCCTACAATGAGCAGTTCTTC,CASRDGLSSYNEQFF
-,-,TRBV7-2,TRBJ2-3,TGTGCCAGCAGCTTAGCGGGGCCGGGAACAGATACGCAGTATTTT,CASSLAGPGTDTQYF
-,TRBD2,TRBV6-1,TRBJ2-7,TGTGCCAGCAGTCCCCTGTTCGGTAGCGGGAGGACCCCTCTCAAGCAGTACTTC,CASSPLFGSGRTPLKQYF
-,TRBD1,TRBV11-2,TRBJ2-7,TGTGCCAGCAGCGAAACCGGGACAGACATCTACGAGCAGTACTTC,CASSETGTDIYEQYF
-,TRBD2,TRBV20-1,TRBJ2-3,TGCAGTGGGACAAGCGGGAGTGAAACAGATACGCAGTATTTT,CSGTSGSETDTQYF
-,-,TRBV18,TRBJ2-1,TGTGCCAGCTCACCCTCCACCCCAGGACCCTTGTACAATGAGCAGTTCTTC,CASSPSTPGPLYNEQFF
-,TRBD1,TRBV30,TRBJ1-5,TGTGCCTGGAGGGGGGACAGGGGGCAGCCCCAGCATTTT,CAWRGDRGQPQHF
once,-,TRBV12-3/TRBV12-4,TRBJ2-3,TGTGCCAGCAGGCGACGAGATACGCAGTATTTT,CASRRRDTQYF
-,TRBD2,TRBV27,TRBJ2-1,TGTGCCAGCAGTTTGACTAGCGGGAGGGCCACCAATGAGCAGTTCTTC,CASSLTSGRATNEQFF